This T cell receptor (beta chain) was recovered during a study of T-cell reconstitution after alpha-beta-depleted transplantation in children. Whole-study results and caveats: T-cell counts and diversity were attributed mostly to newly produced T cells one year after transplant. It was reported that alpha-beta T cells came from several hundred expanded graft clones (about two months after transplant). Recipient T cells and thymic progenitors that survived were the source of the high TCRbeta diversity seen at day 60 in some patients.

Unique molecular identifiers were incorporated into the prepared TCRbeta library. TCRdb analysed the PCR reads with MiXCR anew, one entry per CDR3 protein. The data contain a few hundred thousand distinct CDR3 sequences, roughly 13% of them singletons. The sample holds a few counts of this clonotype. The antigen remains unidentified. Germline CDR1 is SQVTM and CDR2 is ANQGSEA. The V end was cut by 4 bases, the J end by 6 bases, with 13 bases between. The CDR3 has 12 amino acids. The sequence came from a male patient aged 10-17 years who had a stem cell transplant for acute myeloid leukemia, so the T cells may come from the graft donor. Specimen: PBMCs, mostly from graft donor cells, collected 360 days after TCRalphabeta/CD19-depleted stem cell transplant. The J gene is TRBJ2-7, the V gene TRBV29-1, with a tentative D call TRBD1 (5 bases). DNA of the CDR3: TGCAGCGTTGTATCAGGGCCGGGCGAGCAGTACTTC. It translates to CSVVSGPGEQYF.